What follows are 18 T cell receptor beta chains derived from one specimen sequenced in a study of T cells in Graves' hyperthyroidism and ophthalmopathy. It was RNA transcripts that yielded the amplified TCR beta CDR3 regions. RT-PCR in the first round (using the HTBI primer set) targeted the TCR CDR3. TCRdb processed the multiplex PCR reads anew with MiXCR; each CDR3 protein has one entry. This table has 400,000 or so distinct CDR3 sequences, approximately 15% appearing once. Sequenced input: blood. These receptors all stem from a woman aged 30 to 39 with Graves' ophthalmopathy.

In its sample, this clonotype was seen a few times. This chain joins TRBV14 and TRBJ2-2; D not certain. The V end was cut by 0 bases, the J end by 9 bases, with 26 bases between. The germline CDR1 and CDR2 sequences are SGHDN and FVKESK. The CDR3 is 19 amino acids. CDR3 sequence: CASSQDLVSHTNFFRELFF. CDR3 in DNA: TGTGCCAGCAGCCAAGACTTGGTATCGCACACGAACTTTTTCCGGGAGCTGTTTTTT.

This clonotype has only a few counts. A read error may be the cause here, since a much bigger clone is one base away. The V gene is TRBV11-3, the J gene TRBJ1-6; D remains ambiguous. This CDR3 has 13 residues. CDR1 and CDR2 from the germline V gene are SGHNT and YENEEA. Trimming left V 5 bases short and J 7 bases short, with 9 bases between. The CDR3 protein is CASSRQRNSPLHF. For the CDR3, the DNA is TGTGCCAGCAGCCGCCAGAGGAATTCACCCCTCCACTTT.

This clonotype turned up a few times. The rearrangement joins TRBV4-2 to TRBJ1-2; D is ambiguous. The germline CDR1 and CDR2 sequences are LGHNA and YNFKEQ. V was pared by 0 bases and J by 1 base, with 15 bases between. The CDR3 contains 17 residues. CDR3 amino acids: CASSQEGTVSLNYGYTF. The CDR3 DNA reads TGTGCCAGCAGCCAAGAGGGAACGGTGTCTCTTAACTATGGCTACACCTTC.

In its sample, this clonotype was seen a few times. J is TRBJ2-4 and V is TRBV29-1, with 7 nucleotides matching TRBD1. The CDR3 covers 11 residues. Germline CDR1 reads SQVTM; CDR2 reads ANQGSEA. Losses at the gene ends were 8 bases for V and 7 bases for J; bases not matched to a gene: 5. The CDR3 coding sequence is TGCAGCATGGGGACAGATAACATTCAGTACTTC. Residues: CSMGTDNIQYF.

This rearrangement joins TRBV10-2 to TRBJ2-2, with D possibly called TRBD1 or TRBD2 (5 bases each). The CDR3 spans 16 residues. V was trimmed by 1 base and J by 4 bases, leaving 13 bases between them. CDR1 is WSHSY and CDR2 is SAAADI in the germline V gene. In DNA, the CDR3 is TGCGCCAGCAGTGAGTTCCCCGGGGACCCCACCGGGGAGCTGTTTTTT. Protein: CASSEFPGDPTGELFF.

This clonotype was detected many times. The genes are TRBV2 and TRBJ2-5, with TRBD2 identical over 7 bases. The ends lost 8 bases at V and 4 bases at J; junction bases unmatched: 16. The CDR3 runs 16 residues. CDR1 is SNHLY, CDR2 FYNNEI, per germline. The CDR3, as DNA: TGTGCCAGCTCCCCTCCCCGCGGACTAGATGCAGAGACCCAGTACTTC. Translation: CASSPPRGLDAETQYF.

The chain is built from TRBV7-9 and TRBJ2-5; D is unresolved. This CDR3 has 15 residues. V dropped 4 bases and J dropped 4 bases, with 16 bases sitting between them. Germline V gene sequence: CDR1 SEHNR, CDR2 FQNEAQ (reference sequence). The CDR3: CASSSTRTGLETQYF. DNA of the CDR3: TGTGCCAGCAGCTCTACAAGAACCGGGCTAGAGACCCAGTACTTC.

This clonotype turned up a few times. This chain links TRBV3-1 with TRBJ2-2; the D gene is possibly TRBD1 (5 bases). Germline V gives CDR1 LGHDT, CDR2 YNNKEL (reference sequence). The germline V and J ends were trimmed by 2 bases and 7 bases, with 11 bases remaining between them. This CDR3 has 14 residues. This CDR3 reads CASSQLSDSGELFF. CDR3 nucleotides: TGTGCCAGCAGCCAACTCTCAGACAGCGGGGAGCTGTTTTTT.

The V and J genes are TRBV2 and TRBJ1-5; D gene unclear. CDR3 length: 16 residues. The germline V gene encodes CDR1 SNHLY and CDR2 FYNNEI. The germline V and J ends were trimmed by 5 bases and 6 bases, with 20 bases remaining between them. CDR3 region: CASSRMRAEEGQPQHF. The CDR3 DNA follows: TGTGCCAGCAGTAGAATGCGGGCAGAGGAGGGTCAGCCCCAGCATTTT.

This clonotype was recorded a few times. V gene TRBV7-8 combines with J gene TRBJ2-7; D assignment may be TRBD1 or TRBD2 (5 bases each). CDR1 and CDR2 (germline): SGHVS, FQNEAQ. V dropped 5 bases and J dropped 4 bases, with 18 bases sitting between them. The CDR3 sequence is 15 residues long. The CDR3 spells CASSPKGTAKYEQYF. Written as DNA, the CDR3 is TGTGCCAGCAGCCCGAAAGGGACGGCCAAATACGAGCAGTACTTC.

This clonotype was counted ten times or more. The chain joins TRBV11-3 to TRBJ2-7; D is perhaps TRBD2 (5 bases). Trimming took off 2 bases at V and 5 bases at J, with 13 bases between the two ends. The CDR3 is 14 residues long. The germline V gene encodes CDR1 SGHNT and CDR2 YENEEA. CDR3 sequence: CASSLPGSGHEQYF. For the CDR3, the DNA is TGTGCCAGCAGCTTACCTGGAAGCGGCCACGAGCAGTACTTC.

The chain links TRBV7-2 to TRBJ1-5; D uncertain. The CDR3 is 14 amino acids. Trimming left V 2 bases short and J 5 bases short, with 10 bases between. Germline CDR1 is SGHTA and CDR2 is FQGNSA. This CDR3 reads CASSLWGSDQPQHF. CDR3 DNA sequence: TGTGCCAGCAGCTTATGGGGTTCCGATCAGCCCCAGCATTTT.

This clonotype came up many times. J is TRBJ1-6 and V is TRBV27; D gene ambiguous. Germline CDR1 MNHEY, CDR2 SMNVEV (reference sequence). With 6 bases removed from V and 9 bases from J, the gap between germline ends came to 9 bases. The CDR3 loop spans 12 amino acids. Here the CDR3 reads CASRQSSSPLHF. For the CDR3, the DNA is TGTGCCAGCAGGCAGAGTAGTTCACCCCTCCACTTT.

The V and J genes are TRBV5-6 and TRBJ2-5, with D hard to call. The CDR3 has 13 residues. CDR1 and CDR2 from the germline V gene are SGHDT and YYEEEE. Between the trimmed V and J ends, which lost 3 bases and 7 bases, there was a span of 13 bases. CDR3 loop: CASSSRAMGTQYF. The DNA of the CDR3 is TGTGCCAGCAGCTCCCGGGCGATGGGGACCCAGTACTTC.

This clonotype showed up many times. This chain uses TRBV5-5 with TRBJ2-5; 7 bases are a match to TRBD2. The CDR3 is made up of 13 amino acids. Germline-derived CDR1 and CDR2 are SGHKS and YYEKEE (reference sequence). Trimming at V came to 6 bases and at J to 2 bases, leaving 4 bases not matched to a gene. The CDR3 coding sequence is TGTGCCAGCAACCGGGGGGATCAAGAGACCCAGTACTTC. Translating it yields CASNRGDQETQYF.

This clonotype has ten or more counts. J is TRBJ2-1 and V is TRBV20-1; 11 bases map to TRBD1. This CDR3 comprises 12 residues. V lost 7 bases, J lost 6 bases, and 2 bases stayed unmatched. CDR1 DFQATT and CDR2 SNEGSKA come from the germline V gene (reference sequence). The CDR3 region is CSEGQGGNEQFF. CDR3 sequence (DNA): TGCAGTGAGGGACAGGGGGGCAATGAGCAGTTCTTC.

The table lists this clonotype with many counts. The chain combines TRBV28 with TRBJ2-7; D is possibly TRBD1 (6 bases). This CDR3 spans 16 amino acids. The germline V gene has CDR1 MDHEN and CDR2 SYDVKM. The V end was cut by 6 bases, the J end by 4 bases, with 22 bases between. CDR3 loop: CASRTGTTFFPYEQYF. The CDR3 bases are TGTGCCAGCAGAACCGGGACAACTTTTTTCCCTTACGAGCAGTACTTC.

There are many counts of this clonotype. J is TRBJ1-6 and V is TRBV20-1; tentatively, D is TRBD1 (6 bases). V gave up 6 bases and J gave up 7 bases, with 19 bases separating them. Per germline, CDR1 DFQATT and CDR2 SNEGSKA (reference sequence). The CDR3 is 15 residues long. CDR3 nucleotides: TGCAGTGCACCTCGGCGGGGGGCGGTGAATTCACCCCTCCACTTT. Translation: CSAPRRGAVNSPLHF.